This T cell receptor (beta chain) came from a study of blood T cell repertoires in COVID-19. Study information: PBMCs, B-cell-depleted T cells, or T cells were the source of the cDNA or gDNA that made up the material.

Authors' methods: For nucleated cells, counts were estimated from reference gene primer amplification. Sequencing used immunoSEQ multiplex PCR; TCRdb keeps in-frame clones, though not all of them. V, J and clone size were drawn from that table, and D and trimming were deduced from the DNA. The sample has 60,000 to 65,000 clones, about 93% seen once. This CDR3 has 19 residues. CDR1 is MNHEY and CDR2 is SMNVEV in the germline V gene (reference sequence). With 2 bases clipped from V and 0 bases from J, the junction kept 13 bases outside the gene matches. This clone was recorded once. The sequenced sample was peripheral blood. The source is a woman older than 75 with active COVID-19. The chain combines TRBV27 with TRBJ2-7; the match to TRBD2 covers 10 bases. As DNA, the CDR3 is TGTGCCAGCAGTTTAAGGACCGCACCGACTAGCGGGTTCTCCTACGAGCAGTACTTC. It specifies CASSLRTAPTSGFSYEQYF.